This T cell receptor (beta chain) was identified in a study of shared clonotypes between healthy human individuals. Ten or more counts support this clone. Other DNA sequences within the sample encode an identical CDR3. The V gene lost 5 bases and the J gene lost 1 base, with 11 bases spanning the gap. Germline CDR1 SEHNR, CDR2 FQNEAQ (reference sequence). This CDR3 has 15 amino acids. The protocol was immunoSEQ multiplex PCR, while the TCRdb copy is restricted to in-frame clones and leaves out a portion. The repertoire consists of about 1.1 million clones, with 70% to 80% occurring once and the leading ten covering 0.89%.

This receptor was obtained from a man younger than 35 in good health. Some clones in this sample may be carry-over from other donors' samples. This chain joins TRBV7-9 and TRBJ1-4; D is perhaps TRBD1 (5 bases). The sample taken for sequencing was memory CD4+ T cells from PBMCs. Subset in this sample: CD45RA-negative fraction. The CDR3 nucleotides are TGTGCCAGCAGCACCGGGGACGGAACTAATGAAAAACTGTTTTTT. Translated: CASSTGDGTNEKLFF.